The 21 T cell receptor beta chains given below trace back to one sample, sequenced in a study of cytomegalovirus exposure and HLA in healthy donors. Primers: 60 Vbeta forward and 13 Jbeta reverse. TCRdb's copy holds only in-frame clones and misses some; the assay was immunoSEQ multiplex PCR. The sample carries some 130,000 clones, around 77% recorded once. Sequenced: PBMCs. The receptor source for this set is a man aged 45-65 years in good health and CMV-seronegative.

This clone was observed a handful of times. The chain carries TRBV28 and TRBJ1-1; D may be TRBD1 (6 bases). Germline CDR1 MDHEN, CDR2 SYDVKM. Trimming shortened V by 5 bases and J by 7 bases, and 11 bases separated the two germline ends. CDR3 length equals 12 residues. CDR3 in DNA: TGTGCCAGCAGTCGCCAGACAGGTGAAGCTTTCTTT. Translation: CASSRQTGEAFF. The full variable domain, completed using reference TRBV28 and TRBJ1-1, is DVKVTQSSRYLVKRTGEKVFLECVQDMDHENMFWYRQDPGLGLRLIYFSYDVKMKEKGDIPEGYSVSREKKERFSLILESASTNQTSMYLCASSRQTGEAFFGQGTRLTVV.

The chain links TRBV29-1 to TRBJ2-1; 8 bases agree with TRBD2. The ends lost 6 bases at V and 6 bases at J; junction bases unmatched: 7. Per the germline V gene, CDR1 is SQVTM and CDR2 is ANQGSEA. The CDR3 covers 13 residues. The DNA for the CDR3 is TGCAGCGTCGATGGGACTAGGAGCAATGAGCAGTTCTTC. The encoded protein is CSVDGTRSNEQFF.

The chain uses TRBV9 and TRBJ2-7; maybe TRBD1 (5 bases). The CDR3 consists of 15 residues. The V end lost 0 bases, the J end lost 5 bases, and 15 bases lay between the germline ends. CDR1 and CDR2 (germline): SGDLS, YYNGEE. The DNA of the CDR3 is TGTGCCAGCAGCGTAGGTGTAGGGCAGGGTCACGAGCAGTACTTC. It translates to CASSVGVGQGHEQYF.

The CDR3 loop is CASSKYGQGQETQYF. CDR3 sequence (DNA): TGTGCCAGTAGTAAATATGGACAGGGCCAAGAGACCCAGTACTTC. The J gene is TRBJ2-5, the V gene TRBV19; TRBD1 matches 8 bases. The junction had 5 bases not matched to a gene; V was cut back by 4 bases and J by 1 base. CDR3 size: 15 residues. Germline assignment: CDR1 LNHDA and CDR2 SQIVND (reference sequence).

V usage is TRBV27 and J usage is TRBJ2-7; 7 bases are shared with TRBD2. Germline V gene lookup returns CDR1 MNHEY and CDR2 SMNVEV (reference sequence). Trimming at V came to 3 bases and at J to 4 bases, leaving 12 bases not matched to a gene. CDR3 size: 16 residues. CDR3 bases: TGTGCCAGCAGTTTTGGCACAGTCAGAGCGGGATACGAGCAGTACTTC. Its protein is CASSFGTVRAGYEQYF.

J is TRBJ1-3 and V is TRBV29-1, with D unclear. The CDR3 has 12 residues. Trimming removed 6 bases at V and 1 base at J, with 7 bases between. CDR1 and CDR2 (germline): SQVTM, ANQGSEA. CDR3 region: CSVAASGNTIYF. CDR3 bases: TGCAGCGTAGCAGCGTCTGGAAACACCATATATTTT.

This clone occurred a few times. The chain recombines TRBV5-4 with TRBJ1-5; TRBD1 might be the D (5 bases). V lost 6 bases, J lost 2 bases, and 27 bases lay in between. The CDR3 consists of 19 residues. CDR1 and CDR2 (germline): SGHNT, YYREEE (reference sequence). The CDR3 region is CASTPPQETDSKGNQPQHF. The CDR3 DNA sequence: TGTGCCAGCACCCCCCCACAGGAAACCGATAGCAAGGGCAATCAGCCCCAGCATTTT.

This chain links TRBV28 with TRBJ1-2; 7 nucleotides agree with TRBD1. Germline CDR1 is MDHEN and CDR2 is SYDVKM. The CDR3 extends over 14 amino acids. J was trimmed by 3 bases and V by 6 bases; bases with no gene match: 7. CDR3 loop: CASSWRDRHYGYTF. In DNA, the CDR3 is TGTGCCAGCAGCTGGAGGGACAGACACTATGGCTACACCTTC.

The chain uses TRBV19 and TRBJ1-5; the D is unclear. The V and J ends lost 1 base and 0 bases respectively, with 7 bases between them. Germline V gene lookup returns CDR1 LNHDA and CDR2 SQIVND (reference sequence). This CDR3 comprises 15 residues. The CDR3 nucleotides are TGTGCCAGTAGTATAGTAGGAGATAGCAATCAGCCCCAGCATTTT. Translating gives CASSIVGDSNQPQHF.

The J gene is TRBJ2-1, the V gene TRBV19, with 7 bases aligning to TRBD2. CDR1 and CDR2 from the germline V gene are LNHDA and SQIVND (reference sequence). CDR3 length equals 13 residues. J gave up 10 bases and V 2 bases, and 5 bases lay outside the gene matches. CDR3 sequence (DNA): TGTGCCAGTAGTATACGCCTAGCGGACGAGCAGTTCTTC. It is translated as CASSIRLADEQFF.

The chain couples TRBV11-2 to TRBJ2-2; the match to TRBD2 covers 14 bases. Trimming removed 3 bases from V and 7 bases from J; junction bases left unmatched: 4. Per the germline V gene, CDR1 is SGHAT and CDR2 is FQNNGV. The CDR3 covers 16 residues. This chain's CDR3 is CASSLGLAGAIGELFF. CDR3 nucleotides: TGTGCCAGCAGCTTGGGACTAGCGGGAGCGATCGGGGAGCTGTTTTTT.

The chain is built from TRBV2 and TRBJ1-1, with D possibly being TRBD1 (6 bases). The CDR3 consists of 17 residues. Germline CDR1 is SNHLY and CDR2 is FYNNEI. The V gene lost 4 bases and the J gene lost 4 bases, with 22 bases spanning the gap. CDR3 amino acids: CASSARGGLFSPTEAFF. Written as DNA, the CDR3 is TGTGCCAGCAGTGCGCGGGGGGGGCTATTTTCCCCCACTGAAGCTTTCTTT.

This chain connects TRBV6-1 to TRBJ1-5; 7 bases match TRBD1. V lost 2 bases, J lost 7 bases, and 8 bases stayed unmatched. The CDR3 contains 15 residues. CDR1 and CDR2 from the germline V gene are MNHNS and SASEGT. CDR3 in DNA: TGTGCCAGCAGTGAATGGGGAAGGGGGCAGCAGCCCCAGCATTTT. Amino acid sequence: CASSEWGRGQQPQHF.

The chain carries TRBV25-1 and TRBJ2-7, with D possibly being TRBD1 (6 bases). V dropped 6 bases and J dropped 1 base, with 7 bases sitting between them. The CDR3 runs to 12 residues. Germline CDR1 reads MGHDK; CDR2 reads SYGVNS. CDR3 protein: CASSGQSYEQYF. CDR3 nucleotides: TGTGCCAGCAGCGGACAGTCCTACGAGCAGTACTTC.

This chain joins TRBV5-1 and TRBJ2-2; TRBD2 agrees at 11 bases. Unmatched junction bases numbered 0, after V lost 5 bases and J lost 0 bases. The CDR3 covers 15 residues. From germline, CDR1 is SGHRS and CDR2 YFSETQ. The CDR3, as DNA: TGCGCCAGCAGACTAGCGGGAGCGAACACCGGGGAGCTGTTTTTT. Translation gives CASRLAGANTGELFF.

The rearrangement joins TRBV27 to TRBJ2-2, with TRBD1 matching over 9 bases. V lost 4 bases, J lost 1 base, and 4 bases stayed unmatched. The CDR3 is made up of 16 amino acids. CDR1 and CDR2 (germline): MNHEY, SMNVEV (reference sequence). The CDR3 DNA sequence: TGTGCCAGCAGTTCGGACAGGGGACTGAACACCGGGGAGCTGTTTTTT. Translated, it gives CASSSDRGLNTGELFF.

The chain joins TRBV29-1 to TRBJ2-7; TRBD1 matches at 8 bases. The CDR3 is 14 amino acids. Germline assignment: CDR1 SQVTM and CDR2 ANQGSEA. V lost 4 bases to trimming and J lost 1 base; unmatched junction nucleotides: 6. This CDR3 reads CSVGWGTGSYEQYF. The CDR3 DNA sequence: TGCAGCGTTGGTTGGGGGACAGGTTCCTACGAGCAGTACTTC.

This clone was observed once. This chain uses TRBV27 with TRBJ2-3, with 9 bases fitting TRBD1. V dropped 3 bases and J dropped 5; count of bases not matched to a gene: 6. This CDR3 has 15 amino acids. CDR1 is MNHEY, CDR2 SMNVEV, per germline (reference sequence). CDR3 bases: TGTGCCAGCAGTTTTACCGCGACAGGGGGAGATACGCAGTATTTT. It encodes CASSFTATGGDTQYF.

This clone was found a few times. As DNA, the CDR3 is TGTGCCAGTAGTCAACAGGGCGGCTTAGCCAAAAACATTCAGTACTTC. As protein: CASSQQGGLAKNIQYF. The V call is TRBV19, the J call TRBJ2-4, with TRBD1 as a possible D gene (6 bases). The CDR3 is 16 amino acids. V was pared by 5 bases and J by 0 bases, with 14 bases between. The germline V gene encodes CDR1 LNHDA and CDR2 SQIVND (reference sequence).

V and J are TRBV10-2 and TRBJ1-5, with unresolved D. Germline assignment: CDR1 WSHSY and CDR2 SAAADI. The CDR3 has 14 amino acids. V shed 6 bases and J shed 0 bases, with 9 bases lying between them. The CDR3 spells CASSLDISNQPQHF. CDR3 nucleotide sequence: TGCGCCAGCAGCTTAGACATTAGCAATCAGCCCCAGCATTTT.

The gene calls are TRBV2 and TRBJ2-5; tentative D call: TRBD1 (6 bases). The assigned J gene may be wrong: the sequence end matches TRBJ2-7 better. There are 13 residues in the CDR3. The germline V gene encodes CDR1 SNHLY and CDR2 FYNNEI. Written as DNA, the CDR3 is TGTGCCAGCCGGACAACAGGGCTCTACGAGCAGTACTTC. Its translation is CASRTTGLYEQYF.